The clone carrying this TCR beta chain was counted at least ten times. Its specificity is unknown. The data derive from a study of identical twins. With template switching, a universal primer site was added, and the cDNA carried unique molecular identifiers. Via MiXCR, TCRdb re-called the 5' RACE reads, giving one row per CDR3 protein. The sample has hundreds of thousands of distinct CDR3 sequences; around 8.6% are singletons. The CDR3 consists of 16 residues. Trimming removed 1 base from V and 5 bases from J, with 16 bases in between. CDR1 is SGHRS and CDR2 is YFSETQ in the germline V gene. Whole-study results and caveats: Rather than following the same donors, the conclusions depended on cross-sectional statistical analysis.

These data also featured in a second study, about yellow fever vaccine responses in identical twins.

The sequence was obtained from a woman in her late teens or twenties in good health. Source material: PBMCs. The chain is built from TRBV5-1 and TRBJ2-1; tentatively, D is TRBD1 (6 bases). The CDR3 region has the DNA TGCGCCAGCAGCTTGATGGGGGCCTGGAACGACAATGAGCAGTTCTTC. Its protein product is CASSLMGAWNDNEQFF.